The clone carrying this TCR beta chain was seen a few times. This sample is drawn from a study of preoperative IRX-2 immunotherapy in early breast cancer. Treatment meaning: preoperative locoregional IRX-2 cytokine immunotherapy. Samples came from a phase Ib trial of preoperative locoregional IRX-2 cytokine immunotherapy. The protocol was immunoSEQ multiplex PCR, while the TCRdb copy is restricted to in-frame clones and leaves out a portion. The sample includes 32,000 or so clones, 80% to 85% seen only once; the top ten take around 2.7%. The sequencing used lymph node tissue, collected from a patient treated with IRX-2 immunotherapy. The receptor comes from a human donor with breast cancer.

CDR3 bases: TGTGCCAGCTCCCTGATGGACAGGGGTGATGGTAGAGCTGAAGCTTTCTTT. Translating it yields CASSLMDRGDGRAEAFF. The rearrangement joins TRBV18 to TRBJ1-1, with 9 positions matching TRBD1. V shed 6 bases and J 6 bases; nucleotides not matched to a gene: 17. Germline loops: CDR1 KGHSH, CDR2 LQKENI. The CDR3 consists of 17 residues. Using reference TRBV18 and TRBJ1-1 for the parts outside the CDR3, the full variable domain is NAGVMQNPRHLVRRRGQEARLRCSPMKGHSHVYWYRQLPEEGLKFMVYLQKENIIDESGMPKERFSAEFPKEGPSILRIQQVVRGDSAAYFCASSLMDRGDGRAEAFFGQGTRLTVV.